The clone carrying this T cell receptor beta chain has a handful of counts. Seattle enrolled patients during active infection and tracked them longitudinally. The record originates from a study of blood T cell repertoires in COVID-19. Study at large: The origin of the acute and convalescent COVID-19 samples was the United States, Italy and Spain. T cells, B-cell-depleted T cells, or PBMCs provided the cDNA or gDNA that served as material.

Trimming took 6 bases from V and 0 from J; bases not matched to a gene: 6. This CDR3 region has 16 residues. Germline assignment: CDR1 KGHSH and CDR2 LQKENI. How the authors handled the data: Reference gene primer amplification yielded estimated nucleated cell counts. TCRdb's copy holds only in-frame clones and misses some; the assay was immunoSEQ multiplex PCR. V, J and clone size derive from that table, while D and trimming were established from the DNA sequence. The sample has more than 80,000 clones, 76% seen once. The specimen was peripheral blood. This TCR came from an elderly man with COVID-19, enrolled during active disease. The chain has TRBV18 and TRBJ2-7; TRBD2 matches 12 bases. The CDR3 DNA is TGTGCCAGCTCTCGGACTAGCGGGACTAGCTCCTACGAGCAGTACTTC. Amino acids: CASSRTSGTSSYEQYF.